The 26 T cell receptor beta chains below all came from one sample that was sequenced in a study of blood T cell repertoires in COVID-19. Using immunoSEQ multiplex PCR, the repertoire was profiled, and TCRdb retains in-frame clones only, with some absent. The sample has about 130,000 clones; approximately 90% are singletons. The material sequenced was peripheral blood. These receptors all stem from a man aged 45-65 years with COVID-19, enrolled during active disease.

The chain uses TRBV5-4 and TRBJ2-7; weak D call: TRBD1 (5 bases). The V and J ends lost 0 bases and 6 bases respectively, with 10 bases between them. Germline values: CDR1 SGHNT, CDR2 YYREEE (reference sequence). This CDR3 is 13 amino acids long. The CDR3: CASSLGGGAEQYV. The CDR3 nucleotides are TGTGCCAGCAGCTTGGGGGGCGGAGCCGAGCAGTACGTC.

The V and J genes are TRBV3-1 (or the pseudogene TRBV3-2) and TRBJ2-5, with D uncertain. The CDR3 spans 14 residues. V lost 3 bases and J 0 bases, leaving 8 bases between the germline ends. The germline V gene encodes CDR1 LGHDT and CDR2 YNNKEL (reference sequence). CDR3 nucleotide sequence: TGTGCCAGCAGCCAGGCCCGGGACCAAGAGACCCAGTACTTC. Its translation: CASSQARDQETQYF.

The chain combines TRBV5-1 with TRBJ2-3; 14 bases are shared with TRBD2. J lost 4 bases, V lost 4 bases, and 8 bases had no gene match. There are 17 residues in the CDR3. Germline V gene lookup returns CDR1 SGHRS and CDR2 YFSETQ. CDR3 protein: CASSLPGTSGRSDTQYF. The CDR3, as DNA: TGCGCCAGCAGCCTCCCCGGGACTAGCGGGAGATCAGATACGCAGTATTTT.

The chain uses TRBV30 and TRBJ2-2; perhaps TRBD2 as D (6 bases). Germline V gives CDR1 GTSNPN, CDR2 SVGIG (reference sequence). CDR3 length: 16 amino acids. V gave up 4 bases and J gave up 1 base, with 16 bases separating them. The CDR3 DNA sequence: TGTGCCTGGACTCCAAGGAGGGCGGGGAACACCGGGGAGCTGTTTTTT. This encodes CAWTPRRAGNTGELFF.

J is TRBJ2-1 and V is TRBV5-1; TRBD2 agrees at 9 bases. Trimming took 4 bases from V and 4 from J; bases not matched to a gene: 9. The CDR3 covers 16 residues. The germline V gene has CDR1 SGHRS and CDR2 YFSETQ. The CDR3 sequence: CASSLRASGVYNEQFF. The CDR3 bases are TGCGCCAGCAGCCTTAGGGCTAGCGGGGTTTACAATGAGCAGTTCTTC.

CDR3 region: CASSLLRERRGTDTQYF. CDR3 bases: TGTGCCAGCAGCTTGCTGCGGGAGCGTCGGGGCACAGATACGCAGTATTTT. V usage is TRBV5-5 and J usage is TRBJ2-3; 7 nucleotides line up with TRBD2. Germline V gene data show CDR1 as SGHKS and CDR2 as YYEKEE (reference sequence). This CDR3 is built from 17 residues. V shed 1 base, J shed 1 base, and the junction held 9 bases outside the gene matches.

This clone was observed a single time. CDR3 amino acids: CASSRGLAGEWGEQFF. CDR3 DNA: TGCGCCAGCAGCCGGGGACTAGCGGGAGAATGGGGTGAGCAGTTCTTC. The chain combines TRBV5-1 with TRBJ2-1; TRBD2 matches at 14 bases. Germline trimming cut 4 bases from V and 9 bases from J; bases unmatched to any gene: 9. Germline V gives CDR1 SGHRS, CDR2 YFSETQ. The CDR3 contains 16 residues.

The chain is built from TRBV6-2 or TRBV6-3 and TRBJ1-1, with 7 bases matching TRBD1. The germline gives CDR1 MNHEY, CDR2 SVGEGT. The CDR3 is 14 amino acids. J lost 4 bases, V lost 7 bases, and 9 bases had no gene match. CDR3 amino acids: CASTPGQGGTEAFF. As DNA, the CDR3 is TGTGCCAGCACCCCAGGCCAGGGGGGCACTGAAGCTTTCTTT.

The CDR3 bases are TGTGCCAGCAGCCAAGTTCGGTATAATGAAAAACTGTTTTTT. This translates into CASSQVRYNEKLFF. The gene calls are TRBV3-1 (or the pseudogene TRBV3-2) and TRBJ1-4; no firm D call. V was shortened by 1 base and J by 4 bases, with 7 bases between the two germline ends. CDR1 is LGHDT and CDR2 is YNNKEL in the germline V gene (reference sequence). CDR3 length: 14 amino acids.

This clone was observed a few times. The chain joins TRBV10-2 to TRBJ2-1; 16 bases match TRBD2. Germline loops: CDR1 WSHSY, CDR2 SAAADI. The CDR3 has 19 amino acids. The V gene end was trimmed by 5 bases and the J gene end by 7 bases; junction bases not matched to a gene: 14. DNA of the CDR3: TGCGCCAGCAGTTCTACGGGACTAGCGGGAGGGACACTACAAAATGAGCAGTTCTTC. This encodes CASSSTGLAGGTLQNEQFF.

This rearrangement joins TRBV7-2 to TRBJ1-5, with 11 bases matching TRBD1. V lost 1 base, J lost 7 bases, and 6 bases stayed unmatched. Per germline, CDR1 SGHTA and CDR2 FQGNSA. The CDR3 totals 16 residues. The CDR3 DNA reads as TGTGCCAGCAGCTTAGGCGGGGGACAGGGGGACCAGCCCCAGCATTTT. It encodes CASSLGGGQGDQPQHF. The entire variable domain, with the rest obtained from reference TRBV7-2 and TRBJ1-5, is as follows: GAGVSQSPSNKVTEKGKDVELRCDPISGHTALYWYRQSLGQGLEFLIYFQGNSAPDKSGLPSDRFSAERTGGSVSTLTIQRTQQEDSAVYLCASSLGGGQGDQPQHFGDGTRLSIL.

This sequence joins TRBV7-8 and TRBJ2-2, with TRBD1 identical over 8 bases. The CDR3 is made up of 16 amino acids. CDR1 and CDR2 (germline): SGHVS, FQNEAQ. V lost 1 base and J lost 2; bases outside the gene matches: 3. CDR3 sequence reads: CASSLGGQGNTGELFF. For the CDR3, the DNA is TGTGCCAGCAGCTTAGGAGGACAGGGAAACACCGGGGAGCTGTTTTTT.

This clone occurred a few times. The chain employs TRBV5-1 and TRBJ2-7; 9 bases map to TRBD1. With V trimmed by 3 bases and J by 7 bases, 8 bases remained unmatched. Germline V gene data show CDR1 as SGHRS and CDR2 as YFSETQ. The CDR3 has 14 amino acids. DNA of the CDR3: TGCGCCAGCAGCTGGGGGACAGGGAATGGGGAGCAGTACGTC. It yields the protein CASSWGTGNGEQYV.

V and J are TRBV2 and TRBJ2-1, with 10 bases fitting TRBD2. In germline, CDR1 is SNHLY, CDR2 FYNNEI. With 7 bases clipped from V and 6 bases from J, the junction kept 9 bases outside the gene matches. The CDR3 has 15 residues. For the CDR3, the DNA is TGTGCCAGCACCAGAGGAGCTAGCGGGAGCAATGAGCAGTTCTTC. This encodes CASTRGASGSNEQFF.

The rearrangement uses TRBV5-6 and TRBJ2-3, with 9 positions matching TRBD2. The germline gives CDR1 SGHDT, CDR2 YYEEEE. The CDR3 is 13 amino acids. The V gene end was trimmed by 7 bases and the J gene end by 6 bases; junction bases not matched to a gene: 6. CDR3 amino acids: CASVLAGADTQYF. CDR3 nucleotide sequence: TGTGCCAGCGTCTTAGCGGGAGCGGATACGCAGTATTTT.

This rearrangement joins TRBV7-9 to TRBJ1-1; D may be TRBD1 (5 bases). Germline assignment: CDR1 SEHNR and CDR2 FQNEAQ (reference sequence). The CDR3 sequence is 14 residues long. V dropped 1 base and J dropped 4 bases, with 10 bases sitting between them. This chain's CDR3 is CASSLGGTLTEAFF. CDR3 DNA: TGTGCCAGCAGCTTAGGGGGGACTCTCACTGAAGCTTTCTTT.

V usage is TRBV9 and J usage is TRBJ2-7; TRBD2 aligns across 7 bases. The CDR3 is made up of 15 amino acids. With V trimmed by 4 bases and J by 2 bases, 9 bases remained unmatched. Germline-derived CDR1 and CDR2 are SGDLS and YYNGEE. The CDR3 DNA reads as TGTGCCAGCAGCCGGGGGGAGGGCCTCCCCTACGAGCAGTACTTC. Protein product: CASSRGEGLPYEQYF.

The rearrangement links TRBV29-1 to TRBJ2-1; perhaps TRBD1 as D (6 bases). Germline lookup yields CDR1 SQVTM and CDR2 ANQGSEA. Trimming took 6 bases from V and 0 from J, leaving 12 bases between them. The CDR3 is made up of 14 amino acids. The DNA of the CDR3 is TGCAGCGTCGACAGGCGCGGCTCCTACAATGAGCAGTTCTTC. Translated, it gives CSVDRRGSYNEQFF.

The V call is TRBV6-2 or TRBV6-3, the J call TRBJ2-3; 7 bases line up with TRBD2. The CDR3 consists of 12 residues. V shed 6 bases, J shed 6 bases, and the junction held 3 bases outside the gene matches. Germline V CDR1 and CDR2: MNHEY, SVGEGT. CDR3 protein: CASSLGGDTQYF. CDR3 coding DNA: TGTGCCAGCAGCCTCGGGGGGGATACGCAGTATTTT.

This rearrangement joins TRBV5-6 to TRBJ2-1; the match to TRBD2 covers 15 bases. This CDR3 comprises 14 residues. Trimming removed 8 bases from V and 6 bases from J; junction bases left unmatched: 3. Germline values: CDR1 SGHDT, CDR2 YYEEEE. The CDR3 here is CASRTSGRANEQFF. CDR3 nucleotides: TGTGCCAGTAGGACTAGCGGGAGGGCCAATGAGCAGTTCTTC.

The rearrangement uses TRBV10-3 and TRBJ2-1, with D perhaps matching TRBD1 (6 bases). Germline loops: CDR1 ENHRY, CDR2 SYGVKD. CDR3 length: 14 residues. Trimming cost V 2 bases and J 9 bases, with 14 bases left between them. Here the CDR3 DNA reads TGTGCCATCAGTGAGACCACAGGGATCGGTGAGCAGTTCTTC. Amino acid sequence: CAISETTGIGEQFF.

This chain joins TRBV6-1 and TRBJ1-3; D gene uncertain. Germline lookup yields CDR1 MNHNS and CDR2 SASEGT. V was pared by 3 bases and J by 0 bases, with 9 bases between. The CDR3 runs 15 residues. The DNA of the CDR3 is TGTGCCAGCAGTGAGGACGGGAGCTCTGGAAACACCATATATTTT. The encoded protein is CASSEDGSSGNTIYF.

In DNA, the CDR3 is TGTGCCTGGAGTGGCGGAGCGGTCTACAATGAGCAGTTCTTC. Translating it yields CAWSGGAVYNEQFF. This sequence joins TRBV30 and TRBJ2-1, with D possibly being TRBD2 (5 bases). CDR1 and CDR2 (germline): GTSNPN, SVGIG (reference sequence). The ends were cut back, 1 base at V and 3 bases at J, with 10 bases in the middle. The CDR3 has 14 residues.

The CDR3 here is CATTPRAGGPGGAKNIQYF. The CDR3 bases are TGTGCCACCACGCCGAGAGCGGGAGGCCCAGGAGGGGCCAAAAACATTCAGTACTTC. V gene TRBV15 combines with J gene TRBJ2-4; 9 bases map to TRBD2. The germline gives CDR1 LNHNV, CDR2 YYDKDF (reference sequence). After removal of 7 bases from V and 1 base from J, the junction contained 17 bases not matched to a gene. This CDR3 spans 19 amino acids.

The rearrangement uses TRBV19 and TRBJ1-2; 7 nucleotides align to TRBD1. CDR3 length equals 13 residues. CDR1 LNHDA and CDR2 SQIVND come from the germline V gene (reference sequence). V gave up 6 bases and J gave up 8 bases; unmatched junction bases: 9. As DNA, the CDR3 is TGTGCCAGTAGCGCGGGACAGAGGGACGGCTACACCTTC. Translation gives CASSAGQRDGYTF.

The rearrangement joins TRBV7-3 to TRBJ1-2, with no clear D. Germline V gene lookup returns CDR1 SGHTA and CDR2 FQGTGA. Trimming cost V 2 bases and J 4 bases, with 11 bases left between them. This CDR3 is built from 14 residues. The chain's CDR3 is CASSLSSLSYGYTF. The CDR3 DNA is TGTGCCAGCAGCTTATCTTCCCTGTCCTATGGCTACACCTTC. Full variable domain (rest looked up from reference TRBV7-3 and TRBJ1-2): GAGVSQTPSNKVTEKGKYVELRCDPISGHTALYWYRQSLGQGPEFLIYFQGTGAADDSGLPNDRFFAVRPEGSVSTLKIQRTERGDSAVYLCASSLSSLSYGYTFGSGTRLTVV.